The entry below describes one TCR beta chain. Its antigen is unknown. No per-base quality is available; no much larger clone lies one base away. Reading the label with the study, this specimen's time point is: baseline before first vaccination. Samples from vaccinated people were obtained from the UK trials COV001 and COV002, which included a single-blind randomized controlled phase 2/3 trial of AZD1222 (ChAdOx1 nCoV-19) in healthy adults. For TCRbeta chain sequencing, PBMC samples were collected from trial participants at day 0 and at day 28 after the second dose. This specimen comes from a study of T cell responses to AZD1222 COVID-19 vaccine (dated by TCRdb to the early 2020s). With regard to the full study: AZD1222 recipients with second doses at about 4 weeks or about 12 weeks were pooled, because spike-specific TCR depth and breadth did not differ between schedules. A total of approximately 230 trial participants underwent TCR sequencing, of whom around 200 received two doses of AZD1222 and about 26 received two doses of the MenACWY control vaccine. Trial participants were enrolled by age into 18-55, 56-69 and 70-plus year subgroups, with roughly 150, 30 and 60 TCR-sequenced participants respectively.

The CDR3 regions of human TCRbeta chains were subjected to immunosequencing. As for how the authors treated the data: TCRs in the repertoires were compared against a reference library of SARS-CoV-2-specific TCRs that had been generated with the MIRA antigen-specificity platform. Breadth meant the fraction of unique TCRs that were SARS-CoV-2-associated, whereas depth meant the fraction of total T cells that were SARS-CoV-2-associated. Using the MIRA data, every spike-specific TCR was mapped to the spike region that the TCR reacted to and assigned to either a CD4 or a CD8 class. Log10-transformed breadth and depth values were compared by one-way ANOVA with Sidak's multiple comparisons tests. This immuneACCESS table, as held by TCRdb, lists in-frame sequences with V and J called but not all clones. Of the missing ones, under half trace to an unresolved V gene in checked studies; the others have no known cause. The V and J calls and clone size come from that table; D and trimming were worked out from the DNA. In all, the sample holds 25,000 to 35,000 clones, and over 90% of those were seen once. The ten largest clones capture 8.1% of the sample.

Overall study results and their limits: After two AZD1222 doses, spike-specific TCR breadth and depth were significantly higher than at day 0 and than in MenACWY recipients. Reportedly, almost half of the unique spike-specific TCRs recognized epitopes lying outside the regions that are mutated in the B.1.351 and B.1.1.7 variants. The vaccine-associated CD4 TCRs covered the entire spike protein, and the dominant responses fell in regions 160-218 and 743-854. Most participants were white British and females outnumbered males, and the authors suggested that clonal diversity may have been underestimated. Because no samples from the day 14 peak response were available, repertoires could be characterized only after the peak T cell response. Conclusions about previously exposed vaccinees are limited, since just six AZD1222 recipients were seropositive for SARS-CoV-2 at baseline. In the small 56-69-year group, the increase in depth fell short of significance, most likely because of low power.

CDR1 and CDR2, per the germline V gene (reference sequence), are LNHDA and SQIVND. Germline trimming amounts to 4 bases on V and 0 bases on J, with 4 as the count of junction bases outside the gene matches. Reading from cysteine to phenylalanine, the CDR3 counts 15 amino acids. CDR3 DNA only is kept here, 45 bases in frame from base 1. The sample was peripheral blood, taken on day 0 of AZD1222 vaccination. The TCR comes from an adult in good health. The V and J segments used are TRBV19 and TRBJ1-1, and 8 junction bases match TRBD1. DNA sequence: TGTGCCAGTAGTACCGGACAGGGAATGAACACTGAAGCTTTCTTT. Its coded protein is CASSTGQGMNTEAFF.